This is a list of T cell receptor beta chains from one sample in a study of T-cell reconstitution after alpha-beta-depleted transplantation in children. TCRdb used MiXCR to reprocess the PCR reads, holding one entry per CDR3 protein. The sample holds approximately 340,000 distinct CDR3 sequences, about 9.4% seen once. The sample in question was PBMCs from the stem cell graft donor, obtained from the stem cell graft. The receptors here all came from a human donor who donated a stem cell graft to a child with acute lymphoblastic leukemia. Each CDR3 is given with its conserved first and last residue. D genes are given only for firm matches. Clone size, where shown, is once, few, many, or a class for clones that have expanded.

many	TRBV27	TRBD1	TRBJ1-5	TGTGCCAGCAGTTTAAGGGGGCTTAGCAATCAGCCCCAGCATTTT	CASSLRGLSNQPQHF
.	TRBV11-2	TRBD1	TRBJ2-7	TGTGCCAGCAGACCGGGACAGGGGCGAAAAAGCTCCTACGAGCAGTACTTC	CASRPGQGRKSSYEQYF
.	TRBV4-3	.	TRBJ2-2	TGCGCCAGCAGCCAAGATTTTCATAGCGGGGAGCTGTTTTTT	CASSQDFHSGELFF
few	TRBV18	TRBD1	TRBJ2-7	TGTGCCAGCTCACCCTCGACAGGGGGTGGCCACGAGCAGTACTTC	CASSPSTGGGHEQYF
.	TRBV20-1	TRBD2	TRBJ2-3	TGCAGTGCCGACACCCGAAGCGGGAGGAGTAGCACAGATACGCAGTATTTT	CSADTRSGRSSTDTQYF
.	TRBV5-1	.	TRBJ1-1	TGCGCCAGCAGCCCACCTCACGACACTTCTAACACTGAAGCTTTCTTT	CASSPPHDTSNTEAFF
.	TRBV5-1	.	TRBJ2-6	TGCGCCAGCAGCTTGACAGGGACTACTGGGGCCAACGTCCTGACTTTC	CASSLTGTTGANVLTF
few	TRBV7-2	.	TRBJ2-2	TGTGCCAGCAGCTTAGGGTTGGGCTGGGACACCGGGGAGCTGTTTTTT	CASSLGLGWDTGELFF
many	TRBV29-1	TRBD2	TRBJ2-1	TGCAGCGTTGAAGCTGGACTAGCGGGCGACAATGAGCAGTTCTTC	CSVEAGLAGDNEQFF
many	TRBV4-1	.	TRBJ1-1	TGCGCCAGCAGCCAAGATTGGGGGCTGAGCACTGAAGCTTTCTTT	CASSQDWGLSTEAFF
few	TRBV27	TRBD2	TRBJ2-1	TGTGCCAGCAGTTATGGGACTAGAGCGGGGTACAATGAGCAGTTCTTC	CASSYGTRAGYNEQFF
.	TRBV7-6	TRBD2	TRBJ2-1	TGTGCCAGCAGCTCAACAAGGGGGGCGGGACTAGCGGGAGAGACCGATGAGCAGTTCTTC	CASSSTRGAGLAGETDEQFF
.	TRBV29-1	TRBD1	TRBJ1-2	TGCAGCGTTGAAGATCGAGAGGGACAGGGACCCTATGGCTACACCTTC	CSVEDREGQGPYGYTF
many	TRBV5-1	TRBD2	TRBJ2-1	TGCGCCAGCAGCTTGGCCGCTAGCGGGTTCTCCTACAATGAGCAGTTCTTC	CASSLAASGFSYNEQFF